The sequence of this T cell receptor (beta chain) was determined in a study of OX40 agonist ivuxolimab in advanced cancers. As for the study in general: Allowance was made for prior anti-PD-1, anti-PD-L1 or anti-CTLA-4 therapy, and about 44% had some.

V lost 1 base and J lost 6, with 7 bases in between. CDR3 length equals 13 residues. The V gene's germline CDR1 is MNHEY and CDR2 SMNVEV (reference sequence). TCRdb keeps only in-frame clones here, not all; method: immunoSEQ multiplex PCR. Among fewer than 75,000 clones listed, roughly 90% were seen once. The rearrangement uses TRBV27 and TRBJ1-5; D not resolved. The sequence was collected from an adult with an advanced solid tumor such as melanoma, head and neck, liver or kidney cancer. The sequenced sample was CD4+ or CD8+ T cells sorted from blood, obtained in a trial of the OX40 agonist ivuxolimab. CDR3 sequence (DNA): TGTGCCAGCAGTTTATTCTGGGGTCAGCCCCAGCATTTT. This sequence encodes CASSLFWGQPQHF.